This T cell receptor (beta chain) was documented in a study of molecular identifiers for immune sequencing clone quantification. In its sample, this clonotype was seen many times. The V segment lost 4 bases and the J segment 9 bases; nucleotides outside the gene matches: 19. This CDR3 has 17 residues. CDR1 SGHTA and CDR2 FQGNSA come from the germline V gene. TCRdb passed the PCR reads through MiXCR, listing each CDR3 protein once. The data hold approximately 90,000 distinct CDR3 sequences, with 21% observed a single time. The sequence was collected from a human donor in good health. Some libraries in this study had Jurkat cell RNA spiked in. Sequenced: naive CD8+ T cells from blood, with Jurkat cell RNA spiked in. As to subset: FACS-sorted CD8+CD4-CCR7+CD45RA+ naive T cells. The V gene is TRBV7-2, the J gene TRBJ2-3; 7 bases agree with TRBD2. CDR3 coding DNA: TGTGCCAGCAGCTGGGGCGGTGGAGCGGGATCCCCAGGAACGCAGTATTTT. This gives the protein CASSWGGGAGSPGTQYF.